The 11 T cell receptor beta chains below were found in one sample sequenced in a study of T cells after somatic rescue of genetic block. Only in-frame clones appear in the TCRdb table, and some are missing; sequencing was by immunoSEQ multiplex PCR. There are about 12,000 clones in the sample; just under 80% occur only once, and 7% to 10% lies in the top ten. The source material was peripheral blood mononuclear cells (PBMCs). The receptors were sampled from a boy aged 10-17 years.

The chain combines TRBV19 with TRBJ1-2; D call uncertain. Trimming left V 3 bases short and J 7 bases short, with 15 bases between. CDR1 and CDR2 (germline): LNHDA, SQIVND (reference sequence). The CDR3 totals 14 residues. CDR3 amino acids: CASSIGPTPIGYTF. The CDR3 nucleotides read TGTGCCAGTAGTATTGGCCCCACCCCCATTGGCTACACCTTC.

The J gene is TRBJ2-3, the V gene TRBV28; D is ambiguous. Germline CDR1 and CDR2: MDHEN and SYDVKM. Trimming removed 3 bases from V and 4 bases from J, with 20 bases in between. This CDR3 contains 17 residues. CDR3 nucleotides: TGTGCCAGCAGTTTTTACCTGCAGGCGGCACGACCAGATACGCAGTATTTT. It codes for CASSFYLQAARPDTQYF.

The chain uses TRBV7-9 and TRBJ1-1; D is unresolved. V shed 8 bases and J shed 1 base, with 14 bases lying between them. This CDR3 spans 14 amino acids. Germline assignment: CDR1 SEHNR and CDR2 FQNEAQ (reference sequence). The CDR3 bases are TGTGCCAGCCTAGGAGGAAATACGAACACTGAAGCTTTCTTT. Its translation: CASLGGNTNTEAFF.

The rearrangement joins TRBV6-6 to TRBJ1-6; the D is unclear. Germline CDR1 reads MNHNY; CDR2 reads SVGAGI (reference sequence). The germline V and J ends were trimmed by 1 base and 7 bases, with 2 bases remaining between them. The CDR3 is 12 amino acids. CDR3 loop: CASSYLNSPLHF. DNA for the CDR3: TGTGCCAGCAGTTACTTGAATTCACCCCTCCACTTT.

CDR3: CASSLFFRAKSTEAFF. In DNA, the CDR3 is TGCGCCAGCAGCTTGTTTTTCCGGGCCAAGAGCACTGAAGCTTTCTTT. The chain carries TRBV5-1 and TRBJ1-1; D not certain. In germline, CDR1 is SGHRS, CDR2 YFSETQ. CDR3 length: 16 residues. Trimming took 1 base from V and 4 from J, leaving 17 bases between them.

V and J are TRBV7-9 and TRBJ1-4, with D perhaps matching TRBD1 (6 bases). Trimming took 1 base from V and 5 from J, leaving 8 bases between them. This CDR3 spans 14 amino acids. Looked up from germline, CDR1 is SEHNR and CDR2 is FQNEAQ (reference sequence). The CDR3 protein is CASSLGQANEKLFF. CDR3 DNA sequence: TGTGCCAGCAGCTTAGGACAGGCGAATGAAAAACTGTTTTTT.

This clone has only a few counts. The chain joins TRBV28 to TRBJ2-2; TRBD1 might be the D (5 bases). Looked up from germline, CDR1 is MDHEN and CDR2 is SYDVKM. V was pared by 3 bases and J by 2 bases, with 10 bases between. The length of the CDR3 is 15 residues. CDR3: CASSLFRVNTGELFF. The DNA for the CDR3 is TGTGCCAGCAGTTTGTTCAGGGTCAACACCGGGGAGCTGTTTTTT. Complete variable domain (other parts from reference TRBV28 and TRBJ2-2): DVKVTQSSRYLVKRTGEKVFLECVQDMDHENMFWYRQDPGLGLRLIYFSYDVKMKEKGDIPEGYSVSREKKERFSLILESASTNQTSMYLCASSLFRVNTGELFFGEGSRLTVL.

The chain recombines TRBV6-5 with TRBJ1-6, with a possible D match to TRBD1 (6 bases). The CDR3 extends over 14 amino acids. The germline CDR1 and CDR2 sequences are MNHEY and SVGAGI. V was trimmed by 4 bases and J by 8 bases, leaving 12 bases between them. The CDR3 region is CASSSDSGYSPLHF. CDR3 nucleotide sequence: TGTGCCAGCAGTTCGGACAGCGGCTATTCACCCCTCCACTTT.

The V gene is TRBV19, the J gene TRBJ2-5; D unresolved. Germline values: CDR1 LNHDA, CDR2 SQIVND (reference sequence). This CDR3 has 12 residues. The ends were cut back, 6 bases at V and 3 bases at J, with 8 bases in the middle. CDR3 bases: TGTGCCAGTAGCGGCGGAGAAGAGACCCAGTACTTC. It encodes CASSGGEETQYF.

A single count supports this clone. J is TRBJ2-7 and V is TRBV9; D is possibly TRBD1 (5 bases). CDR3 length equals 14 residues. Germline-derived CDR1 and CDR2 are SGDLS and YYNGEE. Trimming removed 0 bases at V and 2 bases at J, with 9 bases between. CDR3 sequence (DNA): TGTGCCAGCAGCGTAGGGGCAGGGCCCTACGAGCAGTACTTC. This translates into CASSVGAGPYEQYF.

The V and J genes are TRBV27 and TRBJ1-3, with D uncertain. CDR1 is MNHEY and CDR2 is SMNVEV in the germline V gene (reference sequence). The CDR3 runs to 14 residues. V gave up 0 bases and J gave up 6 bases, with 9 bases separating them. CDR3 region: CASSLSNLENTIYF. Written as DNA, the CDR3 is TGTGCCAGCAGTTTATCGAATTTAGAAAACACCATATATTTT.